The next 25 T cell receptor beta chains were all read from a single sample in a study of radiotherapy plus CTLA-4 blockade in lung cancer. TCRdb's table, derived via immunoSEQ multiplex PCR, lists solely in-frame clones and lacks some. The table shows 30,000 or so clones, with under 85% occurring only once. The material sequenced was peripheral blood, taken from a patient treated with radiotherapy plus ipilimumab. The source of these receptors is a human donor with non-small cell lung cancer whose response to radiotherapy plus ipilimumab could not be evaluated.

In DNA, the CDR3 is TGCGCCAGCAGCCAAAAACAGGGACAATCCTACGAGCAGTACTTC. Translating it yields CASSQKQGQSYEQYF. This sequence joins TRBV4-3 and TRBJ2-7; the D gene is possibly TRBD1 (6 bases). Germline CDR1 LGHNA, CDR2 YSLEER. The CDR3 sequence is 15 residues long. V lost 2 bases and J lost 1, with 12 bases in between.

This chain joins TRBV4-3 and TRBJ2-3, with D possibly matching TRBD2 (5 bases). Germline-derived CDR1 and CDR2 are LGHNA and YSLEER. The CDR3 length is 15 residues. The V end was cut by 0 bases, the J end by 5 bases, with 12 bases between. CDR3 sequence: CASSQDDYTGDTQYF. The CDR3 DNA follows: TGCGCCAGCAGCCAAGACGACTACACGGGAGATACGCAGTATTTT.

A few counts support this clone. V gene TRBV19 combines with J gene TRBJ1-1, with D unclear. Trimming removed 3 bases from V and 3 bases from J, with 8 bases in between. CDR1 is LNHDA and CDR2 is SQIVND in the germline V gene (reference sequence). The CDR3 spans 13 residues. CDR3 loop: CASSINGHTEAFF. CDR3 in DNA: TGTGCCAGTAGTATCAATGGGCACACTGAAGCTTTCTTT.

This chain joins TRBV6-5 and TRBJ1-1; D uncertain. Germline CDR1 reads MNHEY; CDR2 reads SVGAGI. Trimming cost V 1 base and J 4 bases, with 13 bases left between them. This CDR3 is 15 amino acids long. In DNA form, the CDR3 reads TGTGCCAGCAGTTACTTGCAGGACTGGGTCACTGAAGCTTTCTTT. This encodes CASSYLQDWVTEAFF.

This clone was found a few times. The chain links TRBV27 to TRBJ2-7, with 9 positions matching TRBD2. CDR1 is MNHEY, CDR2 SMNVEV, per germline (reference sequence). The CDR3 has 15 amino acids. V lost 5 bases and J lost 2; bases outside the gene matches: 7. The CDR3 protein is CASSSGGGRAYEQYF. As DNA, the CDR3 is TGTGCCAGCAGTAGCGGGGGCGGGAGGGCCTACGAGCAGTACTTC.

V and J are TRBV4-2 and TRBJ2-7, with TRBD1 identical over 10 bases. V lost 4 bases to trimming and J lost 2 bases; unmatched junction nucleotides: 2. Germline-derived CDR1 and CDR2 are LGHNA and YNFKEQ. The CDR3 runs to 14 residues. Here the CDR3 reads CASSPGTGAYEQYF. CDR3 DNA sequence: TGTGCCAGCAGCCCCGGGACAGGGGCCTACGAGCAGTACTTC.

V usage is TRBV5-6 and J usage is TRBJ2-1; 12 positions agree with TRBD2. The CDR3 has 14 amino acids. V lost 0 bases and J lost 14; bases outside the gene matches: 6. CDR1 is SGHDT, CDR2 YYEEEE, per germline. The CDR3 here is CASSLVSSGRAKFF. CDR3 sequence (DNA): TGTGCCAGCAGCTTGGTTTCTAGCGGGAGGGCAAAGTTCTTC.

The CDR3 protein is CASMLSGRETQYF. The CDR3 coding sequence is TGTGCCAGCATGCTCTCGGGGAGGGAGACCCAGTACTTC. This chain connects TRBV11-2 to TRBJ2-5; perhaps TRBD2 as D (6 bases). The CDR3 sequence is 13 residues long. Trimming took off 7 bases at V and 5 bases at J, with 14 bases between the two ends. The germline V gene has CDR1 SGHAT and CDR2 FQNNGV.

The chain recombines TRBV11-3 with TRBJ1-1; D gene ambiguous. Germline V gene lookup returns CDR1 SGHNT and CDR2 YENEEA. V lost 0 bases to trimming and J lost 1 base, with 3 bases between them. CDR3 size: 13 residues. The CDR3 nucleotides read TGTGCCAGCAGCTTAGATAAGAACACTGAAGCTTTCTTT. The encoded protein is CASSLDKNTEAFF.

J is TRBJ1-1 and V is TRBV5-6; no clear D. CDR1 is SGHDT, CDR2 YYEEEE, per germline. The CDR3 runs to 14 residues. V was cut by 0 bases and J by 6 bases, with 12 bases left in between. The CDR3 is CASSLATGEAEAFF. CDR3 coding DNA: TGTGCCAGCAGCTTGGCTACCGGGGAAGCTGAAGCTTTCTTT.

This rearrangement joins TRBV5-1 to TRBJ2-7, with D maybe TRBD1 (7 bases). The CDR3 spans 15 residues. The ends were cut back, 3 bases at V and 1 base at J, with 14 bases in the middle. Per the germline V gene, CDR1 is SGHRS and CDR2 is YFSETQ. The CDR3 DNA reads TGCGCCAGCAGCTCGCAGGGGGGAACGTCCTACGAGCAGTACTTC. Protein product: CASSSQGGTSYEQYF.

The V call is TRBV6-1, the J call TRBJ1-2; TRBD1 is a possible D gene (5 bases). The V end was cut by 6 bases, the J end by 6 bases, with 14 bases between. Germline V gene lookup returns CDR1 MNHNS and CDR2 SASEGT. This CDR3 contains 13 residues. CDR3 sequence reads: CASSPRQTDGYTF. The CDR3 nucleotides read TGTGCCAGCAGCCCCAGACAGACTGATGGCTACACCTTC.

The rearrangement uses TRBV25-1 and TRBJ2-1; 16 positions agree with TRBD2. The CDR3 runs to 17 residues. V was pared by 6 bases and J by 6 bases, with 8 bases of the junction left unmatched. Germline CDR1 reads MGHDK; CDR2 reads SYGVNS. The DNA of the CDR3 is TGTGCCAGCAGCGCGGGGACTAGCGGGAGGGCAAGCAATGAGCAGTTCTTC. Residues: CASSAGTSGRASNEQFF. Drawing the rest from reference TRBV25-1 and TRBJ2-1, the complete variable domain is EADIYQTPRYLVIGTGKKITLECSQTMGHDKMYWYQQDPGMELHLIHYSYGVNSTEKGDLSSESTVSRIRTEHFPLTLESARPSHTSQYLCASSAGTSGRASNEQFFGPGTRLTVL.

This clone has a single count. The genes are TRBV6-5 and TRBJ2-7, with 7 positions matching TRBD1. Germline lookup yields CDR1 MNHEY and CDR2 SVGAGI. The CDR3 covers 12 residues. Losses at the gene ends were 5 bases for V and 8 bases for J; bases not matched to a gene: 6. The CDR3 protein is CASSDRTGQQYF. CDR3 nucleotide sequence: TGTGCCAGCAGTGACAGGACAGGCCAGCAGTACTTC.

This chain connects TRBV27 to TRBJ1-2; maybe TRBD1 (5 bases). The CDR3 has 16 amino acids. The V end lost 2 bases, the J end lost 1 base, and 14 bases lay between the germline ends. The germline V gene encodes CDR1 MNHEY and CDR2 SMNVEV (reference sequence). The CDR3 sequence is CASSLSPPQVNYGYTF. The CDR3 bases are TGTGCCAGCAGTTTAAGCCCCCCACAGGTTAACTATGGCTACACCTTC.

The chain employs TRBV6-5 and TRBJ2-5; possibly TRBD2 for D (6 bases). The V end lost 2 bases, the J end lost 5 bases, and 9 bases lay between the germline ends. Germline loops: CDR1 MNHEY, CDR2 SVGAGI. The CDR3 is 13 amino acids. CDR3 sequence reads: CASSYGGTETQYF. CDR3 coding DNA: TGTGCCAGCAGTTACGGCGGGACGGAGACCCAGTACTTC.

This clone appeared a few times. The genes are TRBV5-6 and TRBJ1-5; perhaps TRBD1 as D (6 bases). Trimming stripped 5 bases from V and 0 bases from J, with 15 bases between. Germline CDR1 SGHDT, CDR2 YYEEEE. This CDR3 contains 16 residues. The CDR3 protein is CASRSGGTYSNQPQHF. CDR3 in DNA: TGTGCCAGCAGATCGGGGGGCACGTATAGCAATCAGCCCCAGCATTTT.

V and J are TRBV27 and TRBJ1-2; D unclear. The CDR3 sequence is 12 residues long. V lost 1 base to trimming and J lost 6 bases, with 6 bases between them. Per the germline V gene, CDR1 is MNHEY and CDR2 is SMNVEV (reference sequence). The CDR3 sequence is CASSLYGNGYTF. CDR3 bases: TGTGCCAGCAGTTTATACGGGAATGGCTACACCTTC.

The rearrangement links TRBV4-3 to TRBJ2-7; 11 positions match TRBD2. Trimming cost V 2 bases and J 2 bases; bases outside gene matches: 5. Per germline, CDR1 LGHNA and CDR2 YSLEER. The CDR3 runs 16 residues. This chain's CDR3 is CASSQSLAGVTYEQYF. As DNA, the CDR3 is TGCGCCAGCAGCCAATCACTAGCGGGAGTCACCTACGAGCAGTACTTC.

This chain links TRBV7-9 with TRBJ2-7; 10 bases are a match to TRBD1. Germline CDR1 SEHNR, CDR2 FQNEAQ (reference sequence). The CDR3 extends over 15 amino acids. Trimming cost V 5 bases and J 5 bases; bases outside gene matches: 9. In DNA form, the CDR3 reads TGTGCCAGCAGCCTGACAGGGGGCGGGTTGCACGAGCAGTACTTC. This translates into CASSLTGGGLHEQYF.

This sequence joins TRBV19 and TRBJ2-5, with a weak D call TRBD1 (5 bases). Trimming removed 4 bases at V and 11 bases at J, with 17 bases between. The CDR3 has 13 residues. CDR1 is LNHDA, CDR2 SQIVND, per germline (reference sequence). CDR3 residues: CASSNLDSFTQYF. The CDR3 DNA sequence: TGTGCCAGTAGTAATCTTGACAGCTTCACGCAGTACTTC. Variable domain in full (rest from reference TRBV19 and TRBJ2-5): DGGITQSPKYLFRKEGQNVTLSCEQNLNHDAMYWYRQDPGQGLRLIYYSQIVNDFQKGDIAEGYSVSREKKESFPLTVTSAQKNPTAFYLCASSNLDSFTQYFGPGTRLLVL.

The chain joins TRBV6-1 to TRBJ2-2; 9 bases map to TRBD2. The germline V gene has CDR1 MNHNS and CDR2 SASEGT. Trimming cost V 11 bases and J 7 bases; bases outside gene matches: 11. This CDR3 is 14 amino acids long. CDR3 residues: CAARGGLAVGELFF. In DNA, the CDR3 is TGTGCCGCCCGGGGGGGACTAGCAGTCGGGGAGCTGTTTTTT.

This chain uses TRBV7-3 with TRBJ1-2, with a weak D call TRBD1 (6 bases). The V gene lost 5 bases and the J gene lost 6 bases, with 19 bases spanning the gap. The length of the CDR3 is 15 residues. In germline, CDR1 is SGHTA, CDR2 FQGTGA. The CDR3 sequence: CASSPSGTPSDGYTF. DNA of the CDR3: TGTGCCAGCAGCCCATCCGGGACACCCTCTGATGGCTACACCTTC. The entire variable domain, with the rest obtained from reference TRBV7-3 and TRBJ1-2, is as follows: GAGVSQTPSNKVTEKGKYVELRCDPISGHTALYWYRQSLGQGPEFLIYFQGTGAADDSGLPNDRFFAVRPEGSVSTLKIQRTERGDSAVYLCASSPSGTPSDGYTFGSGTRLTVV.

This chain links TRBV6-4 with TRBJ1-2; 7 nucleotides match TRBD1. This CDR3 is built from 14 residues. Trimming at V came to 7 bases and at J to 4 bases, leaving 9 bases not matched to a gene. Germline lookup yields CDR1 MRHNA and CDR2 SNTAGT. The CDR3 region is CASNPGGGSYGYTF. Here the CDR3 DNA reads TGTGCCAGCAATCCAGGGGGTGGTAGCTATGGCTACACCTTC.

The chain links TRBV6-6 to TRBJ1-2; D is possibly TRBD1 (5 bases). Trimming pared 6 bases from V and 5 bases from J, leaving 13 bases between. Germline V gene data show CDR1 as MNHNY and CDR2 as SVGAGI (reference sequence). The CDR3 sequence is 13 residues long. The CDR3 coding sequence is TGTGCCAGCAGCCTTAAACCAGGGTATGGCTACACCTTC. It codes for CASSLKPGYGYTF.